This paragraph covers one T cell receptor beta chain sequence. The authors divided CD4+ cells into CD45RA+ naive and CD45RA-negative memory subsets. This sample is part of a study of shared clonotypes between healthy human individuals. Germline CDR1 is LGHNA and CDR2 is YSLEER. V lost 5 bases to trimming and J lost 5 bases, with 9 bases between them. This CDR3 has 12 residues. Measured with immunoSEQ multiplex PCR; TCRdb has only the in-frame clones, and not every one. The sample yields roughly 2,300,000 clones, 92% seen once. This receptor was taken from a man aged 18 to 35 in good health. Some clones in this sample may be carry-over from other donors' samples. Sequenced material: naive CD4+ T cells from PBMCs. Subset of the sample: CD45RA+ positively selected. The chain joins TRBV4-3 to TRBJ2-5, with a possible D match to TRBD2 (5 bases). The CDR3 region has the DNA TGCGCCAGCAGCGCGGGCAGGGAGACCCAGTACTTC. It specifies CASSAGRETQYF.